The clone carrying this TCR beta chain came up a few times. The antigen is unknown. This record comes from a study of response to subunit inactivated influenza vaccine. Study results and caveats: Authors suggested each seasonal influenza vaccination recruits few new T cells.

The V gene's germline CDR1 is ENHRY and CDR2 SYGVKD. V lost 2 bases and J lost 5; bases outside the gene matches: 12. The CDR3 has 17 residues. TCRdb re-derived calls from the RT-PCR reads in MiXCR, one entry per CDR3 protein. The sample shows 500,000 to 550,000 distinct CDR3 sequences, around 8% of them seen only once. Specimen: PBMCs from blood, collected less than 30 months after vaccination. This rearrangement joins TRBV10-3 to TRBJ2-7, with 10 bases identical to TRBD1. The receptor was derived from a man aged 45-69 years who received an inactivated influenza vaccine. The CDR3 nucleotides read TGTGCCATCAGTGAGCCCGAAAACCGGGACAGGGGTAACGAGCAGTACTTC. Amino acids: CAISEPENRDRGNEQYF.